The 25 T cell receptor beta chains reported below all come from one sample, sequenced in a study of radiation and T cells in renal cell carcinoma. TCRdb keeps only in-frame clones here, not all; method: immunoSEQ multiplex PCR. The repertoire includes more than 140,000 clones, less than 90% of them detected once, and approximately 24% sits in the top ten. Sample time point: baseline pretreatment blood. Described treatment: 15 Gy SBRT to primary tumor, nephrectomy 4 weeks later. The sequencing used blood, collected from a patient whose treatment included radiotherapy and nephrectomy. Source of these receptors: a woman aged 45-60 years with renal cell carcinoma.

The genes are TRBV7-9 and TRBJ1-2; 8 nucleotides agree with TRBD1. The CDR3 is made up of 14 amino acids. The V and J ends lost 5 bases and 1 base, in that order; junction bases with no gene match: 3. Per germline, CDR1 SEHNR and CDR2 FQNEAQ (reference sequence). CDR3 residues: CASSPDRGNYGYTF. CDR3 DNA sequence: TGTGCCAGCAGCCCCGACAGGGGTAACTATGGCTACACCTTC.

The rearrangement uses TRBV28 and TRBJ2-2; D not resolved. CDR1 MDHEN and CDR2 SYDVKM come from the germline V gene. V lost 3 bases and J 0 bases, leaving 5 bases between the germline ends. The length of the CDR3 is 14 residues. CDR3 DNA sequence: TGTGCCAGCAGTTTTCGGGCGAACACCGGGGAGCTGTTTTTT. Encoded protein: CASSFRANTGELFF. The variable domain in full, completed from reference TRBV28 and TRBJ2-2, reads DVKVTQSSRYLVKRTGEKVFLECVQDMDHENMFWYRQDPGLGLRLIYFSYDVKMKEKGDIPEGYSVSREKKERFSLILESASTNQTSMYLCASSFRANTGELFFGEGSRLTVL.

This clone is a singleton in its sample. The V and J genes are TRBV6-5 and TRBJ2-5; D possibly uses TRBD1 or TRBD2 (6 bases each). V lost 6 bases to trimming and J lost 3 bases, with 14 bases between them. CDR1 and CDR2 from the germline V gene are MNHEY and SVGAGI. The CDR3 consists of 14 residues. CDR3 coding DNA: TGTGCCAGCAGGGAAGGGGGGAGTAAAGAGACCCAGTACTTC. Its protein product is CASREGGSKETQYF.

The rearrangement joins TRBV7-9 to TRBJ1-1; the D gene is possibly TRBD1 (5 bases). Trimming took 5 bases from V and 1 from J, leaving 11 bases between them. This CDR3 has 14 amino acids. CDR1 is SEHNR, CDR2 FQNEAQ, per germline (reference sequence). The CDR3 loop reads CASSVGTANTEAFF. The CDR3 DNA reads as TGTGCCAGCAGCGTCGGGACGGCGAACACTGAAGCTTTCTTT.

This clone has more than one count but fewer than ten. This rearrangement joins TRBV5-1 to TRBJ2-7; no clear D gene. Germline lookup yields CDR1 SGHRS and CDR2 YFSETQ. The germline V and J ends were trimmed by 0 bases and 3 bases, with 4 bases remaining between them. The CDR3 consists of 12 residues. CDR3 sequence reads: CASSLAFYEQYF. The CDR3 DNA reads TGCGCCAGCAGCTTGGCCTTCTACGAGCAGTACTTC.

This clone has just one count. The chain is built from TRBV18 and TRBJ2-1; no clear D gene. CDR1 and CDR2 (germline): KGHSH, LQKENI. Trimming removed 2 bases at V and 10 bases at J, with 9 bases between. This CDR3 contains 12 residues. The CDR3 here is CASSPNRAEQFF. The CDR3 DNA follows: TGTGCCAGCTCACCAAACCGGGCGGAGCAGTTCTTC.

This clone was observed a few times. The V gene is TRBV7-9, the J gene TRBJ2-2; TRBD1 matches 8 bases. CDR3 length: 16 residues. Germline trimming cut 5 bases from V and 5 bases from J; bases unmatched to any gene: 10. Germline V CDR1 and CDR2: SEHNR, FQNEAQ (reference sequence). DNA of the CDR3: TGTGCCAGCAGCCCAGGCCGACAGGGGTGGACCGGGGAGCTGTTTTTT. It codes for CASSPGRQGWTGELFF.

This rearrangement joins TRBV5-6 to TRBJ1-2, with a weak D call TRBD1 (5 bases). Germline V gives CDR1 SGHDT, CDR2 YYEEEE. The CDR3 sequence is 12 residues long. Between the trimmed V and J ends, which lost 3 bases and 11 bases, there was a span of 14 bases. CDR3 amino acids: CASSSGTGWYTF. For the CDR3, the DNA is TGTGCCAGCAGCTCGGGGACGGGATGGTACACCTTC.

The V call is TRBV28, the J call TRBJ1-1, with 8 bases that match TRBD1. J gave up 1 base and V 6 bases, and 1 base lay outside the gene matches. The CDR3 length is 13 residues. Germline V gene lookup returns CDR1 MDHEN and CDR2 SYDVKM. The CDR3 bases are TGTGCCAGCAGGGGGACAGGGAACACTGAAGCTTTCTTT. The encoded protein is CASRGTGNTEAFF.

This chain links TRBV7-8 with TRBJ2-7; D is unresolved. Per the germline V gene, CDR1 is SGHVS and CDR2 is FQNEAQ. The CDR3 is 12 residues long. V was shortened by 5 bases and J by 4 bases, with 9 bases between the two germline ends. The CDR3 coding sequence is TGTGCCAGCAGCCGACCTCCGTACGAGCAGTACTTC. It is translated as CASSRPPYEQYF.

The chain recombines TRBV27 with TRBJ1-2; 9 bases map to TRBD1. J gave up 7 bases and V 5 bases, and 11 bases lay outside the gene matches. The CDR3 loop spans 15 amino acids. In germline, CDR1 is MNHEY, CDR2 SMNVEV (reference sequence). CDR3 region: CASSQGQGIVFGYTF. The CDR3 coding sequence is TGTGCCAGCAGTCAAGGACAGGGGATCGTTTTTGGCTACACCTTC.

V and J are TRBV19 and TRBJ2-1; 8 positions agree with TRBD2. This CDR3 region has 14 residues. Trimming removed 5 bases from V and 8 bases from J; junction bases left unmatched: 8. Germline V gene sequence: CDR1 LNHDA, CDR2 SQIVND (reference sequence). The CDR3 spells CASSLVAGIDEQFF. CDR3 DNA sequence: TGTGCCAGTAGTCTTGTAGCGGGGATCGATGAGCAGTTCTTC. Supplemented by reference TRBV19 and TRBJ2-1, the full variable domain reads DGGITQSPKYLFRKEGQNVTLSCEQNLNHDAMYWYRQDPGQGLRLIYYSQIVNDFQKGDIAEGYSVSREKKESFPLTVTSAQKNPTAFYLCASSLVAGIDEQFFGPGTRLTVL.

The chain uses TRBV9 and TRBJ2-1; D could derive from TRBD1 or TRBD2 (6 bases each). The CDR3 has 13 amino acids. The V gene lost 4 bases and the J gene lost 9 bases, with 14 bases spanning the gap. Germline CDR1 and CDR2: SGDLS and YYNGEE. The CDR3 protein is CASSPRQEGEQFF. CDR3 bases: TGTGCCAGCAGCCCGCGACAGGAGGGTGAGCAGTTCTTC. Supplemented by reference TRBV9 and TRBJ2-1, the full variable domain reads DSGVTQTPKHLITATGQRVTLRCSPRSGDLSVYWYQQSLDQGLQFLIQYYNGEERAKGNILERFSAQQFPDLHSELNLSSLELGDSALYFCASSPRQEGEQFFGPGTRLTVL.

This clone was seen just once. The chain combines TRBV7-9 with TRBJ2-3; 8 positions agree with TRBD2. The CDR3 sequence is 15 residues long. V lost 5 bases, J lost 4 bases, and 8 bases stayed unmatched. Germline V gene data show CDR1 as SEHNR and CDR2 as FQNEAQ (reference sequence). The CDR3: CASSPTGGPSDTQYF. CDR3 nucleotides: TGTGCCAGCAGCCCGACGGGAGGGCCATCAGATACGCAGTATTTT.

This clone was seen more than once but under ten times. The chain couples TRBV5-1 to TRBJ2-7; possibly TRBD1 or TRBD2 for D (6 bases each). This CDR3 comprises 15 residues. V was pared by 4 bases and J by 0 bases, with 14 bases between. Germline V gives CDR1 SGHRS, CDR2 YFSETQ. CDR3 loop: CASSPEGGLSYEQYF. The CDR3 bases are TGCGCCAGCAGCCCGGAGGGGGGCCTCTCCTACGAGCAGTACTTC. Variable domain in full (rest from reference TRBV5-1 and TRBJ2-7): KAGVTQTPRYLIKTRGQQVTLSCSPISGHRSVSWYQQTPGQGLQFLFEYFSETQRNKGNFPGRFSGRQFSNSRSEMNVSTLELGDSALYLCASSPEGGLSYEQYFGPGTRLTVT.

The chain uses TRBV5-4 and TRBJ2-5, with 9 bases identical to TRBD1. CDR1 is SGHNT and CDR2 is YYREEE in the germline V gene (reference sequence). V was clipped by 4 bases and J by 1 base; unmatched bases: 5. CDR3 length: 15 residues. CDR3 bases: TGTGCCAGCAGCAGGACAGGGGTTACCCAAGAGACCCAGTACTTC. It translates to CASSRTGVTQETQYF.

The J gene is TRBJ1-3, the V gene TRBV18; unclear D gene. Between the trimmed V and J ends, which lost 4 bases and 0 bases, there was a span of 13 bases. The CDR3 is 16 amino acids. CDR1 and CDR2 (germline): KGHSH, LQKENI. CDR3 in amino acids: CASSLQRLTSGNTIYF. The CDR3, as DNA: TGTGCCAGCTCACTACAACGACTAACCTCTGGAAACACCATATATTTT.

This sequence joins TRBV27 and TRBJ1-6; the match to TRBD1 covers 8 bases. Germline-derived CDR1 and CDR2 are MNHEY and SMNVEV (reference sequence). The V segment lost 2 bases and the J segment 6 bases; nucleotides outside the gene matches: 6. The CDR3 has 16 amino acids. Written as DNA, the CDR3 is TGTGCCAGCAGTTTAATGCGGACAGGGCCTAATTCACCCCTCCACTTT. It encodes CASSLMRTGPNSPLHF.

The chain is built from TRBV9 and TRBJ1-5; 7 nucleotides agree with TRBD1. The CDR3 covers 17 residues. CDR1 SGDLS and CDR2 YYNGEE come from the germline V gene. With 0 bases clipped from V and 0 bases from J, the junction kept 6 bases outside the gene matches. The CDR3 bases are TGTGCCAGCAGCGTAGCCTGGGACAGCTATAGCAATCAGCCCCAGCATTTT. Amino acid sequence: CASSVAWDSYSNQPQHF.

The CDR3 spells CASSYGGEVAFF. The CDR3 DNA follows: TGTGCCAGCAGTTATGGGGGCGAGGTAGCTTTCTTT. The chain couples TRBV6-5 to TRBJ1-1, with D maybe TRBD1 (6 bases). Trimming took off 3 bases at V and 10 bases at J, with 12 bases between the two ends. In germline, CDR1 is MNHEY, CDR2 SVGAGI. The CDR3 is 12 amino acids.

The chain is built from TRBV7-9 and TRBJ1-5, with 8 bases matching TRBD1. The CDR3 is 15 residues long. V shed 4 bases and J 2 bases; nucleotides not matched to a gene: 4. The V gene's germline CDR1 is SEHNR and CDR2 FQNEAQ (reference sequence). CDR3 region: CASSSQGGGNQPQHF. DNA for the CDR3: TGTGCCAGCAGCTCACAGGGGGGAGGCAATCAGCCCCAGCATTTT.

The chain employs TRBV7-2 and TRBJ2-7; TRBD2 agrees at 11 bases. In germline, CDR1 is SGHTA, CDR2 FQGNSA. Trimming removed 6 bases from V and 4 bases from J; junction bases left unmatched: 2. This CDR3 is 13 amino acids long. CDR3 in amino acids: CASRLAGDYEQYF. CDR3 coding DNA: TGTGCCAGCAGACTAGCGGGAGATTACGAGCAGTACTTC.

The V call is TRBV19, the J call TRBJ2-7, with a tentative D call TRBD1 (5 bases). V was clipped by 6 bases and J by 3 bases, with 15 bases between them. The CDR3 covers 14 residues. Germline CDR1 and CDR2: LNHDA and SQIVND (reference sequence). The CDR3 is CASSPGHTGYEQYF. CDR3 bases: TGTGCCAGTAGCCCTGGACATACCGGCTACGAGCAGTACTTC.

The chain has TRBV5-6 and TRBJ1-5, with D perhaps matching TRBD1 (5 bases). CDR1 and CDR2 (germline): SGHDT, YYEEEE. V lost 7 bases and J lost 5, with 10 bases in between. The CDR3 has 12 residues. The CDR3 region has the DNA TGTGCCAGCGCCCTAGGGGATCAGCCCCAGCATTTT. It is translated as CASALGDQPQHF.

The V gene is TRBV28, the J gene TRBJ2-5; D gene uncertain. Germline CDR1 reads MDHEN; CDR2 reads SYDVKM. Trimming left V 7 bases short and J 4 bases short, with 7 bases between. CDR3 length: 11 residues. The CDR3 sequence is CASTWGETQYF. CDR3 bases: TGTGCCAGCACTTGGGGAGAGACCCAGTACTTC.